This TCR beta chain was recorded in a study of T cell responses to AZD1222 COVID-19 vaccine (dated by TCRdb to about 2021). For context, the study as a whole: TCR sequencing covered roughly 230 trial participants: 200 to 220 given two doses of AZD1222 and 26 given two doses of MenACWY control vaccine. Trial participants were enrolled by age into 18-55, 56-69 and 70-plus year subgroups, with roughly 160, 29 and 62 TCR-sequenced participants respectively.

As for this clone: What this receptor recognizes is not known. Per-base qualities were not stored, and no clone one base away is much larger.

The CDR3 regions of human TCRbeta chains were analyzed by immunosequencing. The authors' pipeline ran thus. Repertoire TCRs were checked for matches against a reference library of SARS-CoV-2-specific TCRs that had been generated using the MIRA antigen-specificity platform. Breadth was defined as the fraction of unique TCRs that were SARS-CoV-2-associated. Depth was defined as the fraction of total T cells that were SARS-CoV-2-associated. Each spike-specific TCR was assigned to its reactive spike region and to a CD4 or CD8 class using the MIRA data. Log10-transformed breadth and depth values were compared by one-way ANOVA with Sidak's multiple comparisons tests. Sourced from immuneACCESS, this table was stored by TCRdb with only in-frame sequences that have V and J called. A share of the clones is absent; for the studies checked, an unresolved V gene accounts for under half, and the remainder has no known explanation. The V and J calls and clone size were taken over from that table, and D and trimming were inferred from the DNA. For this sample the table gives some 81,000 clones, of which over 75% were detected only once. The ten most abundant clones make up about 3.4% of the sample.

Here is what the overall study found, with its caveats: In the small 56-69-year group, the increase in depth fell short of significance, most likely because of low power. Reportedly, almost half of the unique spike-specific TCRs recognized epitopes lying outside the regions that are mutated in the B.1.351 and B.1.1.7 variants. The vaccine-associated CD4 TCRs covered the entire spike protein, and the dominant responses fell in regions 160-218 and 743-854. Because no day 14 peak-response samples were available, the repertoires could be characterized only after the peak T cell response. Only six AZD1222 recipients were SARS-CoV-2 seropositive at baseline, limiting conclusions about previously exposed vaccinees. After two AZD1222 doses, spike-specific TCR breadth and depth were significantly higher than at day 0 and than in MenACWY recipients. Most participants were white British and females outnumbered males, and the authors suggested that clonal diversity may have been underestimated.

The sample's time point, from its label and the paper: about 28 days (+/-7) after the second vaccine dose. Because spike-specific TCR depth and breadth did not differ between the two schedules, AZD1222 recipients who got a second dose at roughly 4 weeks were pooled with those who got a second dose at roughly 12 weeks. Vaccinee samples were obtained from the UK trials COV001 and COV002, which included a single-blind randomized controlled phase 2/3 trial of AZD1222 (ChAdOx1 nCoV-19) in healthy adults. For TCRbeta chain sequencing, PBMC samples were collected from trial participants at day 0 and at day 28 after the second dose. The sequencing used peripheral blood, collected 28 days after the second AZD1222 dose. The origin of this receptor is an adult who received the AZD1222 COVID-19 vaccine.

The CDR3 reads CSVEPQGGVETQYF. The base sequence is TGCAGCGTTGAACCCCAGGGGGGCGTCGAGACCCAGTACTTC. The rearrangement joined TRBV29-1 to TRBJ2-5; a tentative D call is TRBD1 (7 bases match). CDR1 SQVTM and CDR2 ANQGSEA are derived from the germline V gene. From the cysteine up to the phenylalanine, the CDR3 has a length of 14 residues. Only the CDR3 DNA is retained, 42 bases long and in frame from the first base. Between the V and J ends, shortened by 2 bases and 5 bases respectively, the junction contains 15 bases.